This T cell receptor (beta chain) came from a study of cytomegalovirus exposure and HLA in healthy donors. The CDR3 is 15 residues long. The V end lost 5 bases, the J end lost 2 bases, and 16 bases lay between the germline ends. Germline V gives CDR1 MNHNS, CDR2 SASEGT. Study-level points and caveats: Cytomegalovirus association was listed for 150 or so TCR beta chains. The classifier reportedly diagnosed cytomegalovirus status with high specificity and sensitivity.

Sequencing used immunoSEQ multiplex PCR; TCRdb keeps in-frame clones, though not all of them. The profile covers about 120,000 clones, with about 84% appearing a single time and roughly 1.9% taken by the ten largest. Points on this clone: Its antigen is not identified.

The sample comprised PBMCs. The source is a woman under 40 in good health and CMV-seronegative. The V and J genes are TRBV6-1 and TRBJ2-7; D perhaps matches TRBD2 (5 bases). This CDR3 reads CASSLHGEGTYEQYF. As DNA, the CDR3 is TGTGCCAGCAGTCTCCACGGAGAGGGAACCTACGAGCAGTACTTC.